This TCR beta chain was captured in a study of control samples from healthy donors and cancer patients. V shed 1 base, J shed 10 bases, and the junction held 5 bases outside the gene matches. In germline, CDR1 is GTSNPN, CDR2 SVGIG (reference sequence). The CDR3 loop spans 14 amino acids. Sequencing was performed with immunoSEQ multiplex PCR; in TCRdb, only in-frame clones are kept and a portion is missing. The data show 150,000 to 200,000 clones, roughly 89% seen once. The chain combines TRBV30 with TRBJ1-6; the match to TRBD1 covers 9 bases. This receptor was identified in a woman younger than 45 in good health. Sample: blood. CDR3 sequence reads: CAWSGRQGVSPLHF. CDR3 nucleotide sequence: TGTGCCTGGAGTGGAAGACAGGGGGTATCACCCCTCCACTTT.